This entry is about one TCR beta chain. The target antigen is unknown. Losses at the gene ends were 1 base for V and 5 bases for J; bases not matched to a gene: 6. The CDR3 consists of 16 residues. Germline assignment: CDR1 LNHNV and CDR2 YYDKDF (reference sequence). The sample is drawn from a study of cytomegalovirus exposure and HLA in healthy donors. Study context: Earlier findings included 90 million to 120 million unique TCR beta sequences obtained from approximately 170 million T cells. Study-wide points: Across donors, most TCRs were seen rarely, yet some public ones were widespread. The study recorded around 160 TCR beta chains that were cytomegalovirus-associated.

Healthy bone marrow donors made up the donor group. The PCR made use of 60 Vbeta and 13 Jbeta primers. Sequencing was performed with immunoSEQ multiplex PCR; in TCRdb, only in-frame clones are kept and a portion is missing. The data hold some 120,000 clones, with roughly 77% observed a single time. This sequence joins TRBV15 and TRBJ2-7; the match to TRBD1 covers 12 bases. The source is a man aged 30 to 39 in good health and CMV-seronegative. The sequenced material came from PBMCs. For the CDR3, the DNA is TGTGCCACCAGCAGAGTCCCGGGACAGGGGGCAGACGAGCAGTACTTC. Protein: CATSRVPGQGADEQYF. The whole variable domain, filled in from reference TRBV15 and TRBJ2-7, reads DAMVIQNPRYQVTQFGKPVTLSCSQTLNHNVMYWYQQKSSQAPKLLFHYYDKDFNNEADTPDNFQSRRPNTSFCFLDIRSPGLGDTAMYLCATSRVPGQGADEQYFGPGTRLTVT.